Listed below are T cell receptor beta chains from one sample, sequenced in a study of T cell responses to AZD1222 COVID-19 vaccine. Clones were sequenced by immunoSEQ multiplex PCR, and TCRdb holds only the in-frame ones, with some missing. The profile shows nearly 110,000 clones, more than 70% of them singletons. Sequenced material: peripheral blood, taken on day 0 of AZD1222 vaccination. The receptors were gathered from an adult in good health. Both conserved end residues are part of each CDR3.

J gene	V gene	CDR3 protein
TRBJ2-2	TRBV2	CASRGKPTGELFF
TRBJ1-5	TRBV6-2/TRBV6-3	CASSAYDSFYSNQPQHF
TRBJ2-7	TRBV18	CASSRNRDRDHEQYF
TRBJ2-1	TRBV11-2	CASSLSGGYGNEQFF
TRBJ2-3	TRBV7-2	CASSSPGQGLGDTQYF
TRBJ2-1	TRBV28	CASSTGLAWDVVNEQFF
TRBJ1-5	TRBV7-2	CASSLGQGGQPQHF
TRBJ1-5	TRBV28	CASSLRRGGDQPQHF
TRBJ2-5	TRBV5-8	CASSLRGGDETQYF
TRBJ2-2	TRBV19	CASTIAGGPRTGELFF
TRBJ2-7	TRBV5-4	CASSLTTEDEQYF
TRBJ2-3	TRBV12-5	CASGSGIVEDTQYF